This T cell receptor beta chain was retrieved from a study of cytomegalovirus exposure and HLA in healthy donors. Study-wide findings and caveats: Later work showed greater clonal expansion in HLA-associated TCR beta chains than in equally common others. Indistinguishability led to the exclusion of some V segments, TRBV6-2 and TRBV6-3 included. Immune exposure data for these donors was limited to CMV serostatus.

The CDR3 totals 11 residues. Germline V gene sequence: CDR1 MGHRA, CDR2 YSYEKL. V lost 6 bases and J 3 bases, leaving 6 bases between the germline ends. This PCR relied on a set of 60 Vbeta primers and 13 Jbeta primers. Produced via immunoSEQ multiplex PCR; TCRdb's table is partial and in-frame only. The sample comprises 100,000 to 150,000 clones, more than 65% of which are singletons, and approximately 13% rests with the top ten. This clone was recorded once. Its cognate antigen is unknown. The chain has TRBV4-1 and TRBJ2-7; D ambiguous. This clonotype was sampled from an older woman in good health and CMV-seropositive. The specimen was PBMCs. Here the CDR3 DNA reads TGCGCCAGCAGTATAGTCTACGAGCAGTACTTC. This sequence encodes CASSIVYEQYF.